Shown below are 9 T cell receptor beta chains from a single sample sequenced in a study of blood T cell repertoires in COVID-19. The repertoire was sequenced with immunoSEQ multiplex PCR; TCRdb's copy has only in-frame clones and lacks some. The sample has about 100,000 clones, 85% seen once. What was sequenced was peripheral blood. The receptors derive from a man between 50 and 59 years old with active or convalescent COVID-19.

The V gene is TRBV19, the J gene TRBJ2-6; D gene unclear. Per the germline V gene, CDR1 is LNHDA and CDR2 is SQIVND (reference sequence). The CDR3 length is 15 residues. V was pared by 5 bases and J by 4 bases, with 12 bases between. The CDR3 sequence is CASSFMNMGANVLTF. The CDR3 region has the DNA TGTGCCAGTAGTTTTATGAACATGGGGGCCAACGTCCTGACTTTC.

This clone showed up just a few times. The chain couples TRBV9 to TRBJ1-5; tentatively, D is TRBD1 (6 bases). CDR3 length: 15 residues. V was trimmed by 2 bases and J by 2 bases, leaving 11 bases between them. Germline values: CDR1 SGDLS, CDR2 YYNGEE. CDR3 DNA sequence: TGTGCCAGCAGCGTCGGGGGGCTCGGCAATCAGCCCCAGCATTTT. This translates into CASSVGGLGNQPQHF.

The chain links TRBV7-9 to TRBJ2-7; D is perhaps TRBD2 (6 bases). Trimming removed 5 bases from V and 0 bases from J, with 17 bases in between. The germline CDR1 and CDR2 sequences are SEHNR and FQNEAQ (reference sequence). CDR3 length: 16 residues. This CDR3 is CASSELGTSSSYEQYF. CDR3 nucleotide sequence: TGTGCCAGCAGCGAACTAGGGACTTCGAGCTCCTACGAGCAGTACTTC. Combining the CDR3 with reference TRBV7-9 and TRBJ2-7 gives the whole variable domain DTGVSQNPRHKITKRGQNVTFRCDPISEHNRLYWYRQTLGQGPEFLTYFQNEAQLEKSRLLSDRFSAERPKGSFSTLEIQRTEQGDSAMYLCASSELGTSSSYEQYFGPGTRLTVT.

The rearrangement joins TRBV3-1 (or the pseudogene TRBV3-2) to TRBJ1-2, with D unclear. Germline CDR1 LGHDT, CDR2 YNNKEL (reference sequence). V lost 0 bases, J lost 5 bases, and 7 bases lay in between. The CDR3 is 13 residues long. CDR3 DNA sequence: TGTGCCAGCAGCCAAGATAGTGAATATGGCTACACCTTC. It translates to CASSQDSEYGYTF.

The chain joins TRBV9 to TRBJ2-5; 10 bases line up with TRBD1. CDR3 length: 20 residues. The germline gives CDR1 SGDLS, CDR2 YYNGEE. Trimming took 1 base from V and 2 from J; bases not matched to a gene: 17. This chain's CDR3 is CASSVRGTGETSGPQETQYF. In DNA form, the CDR3 reads TGTGCCAGCAGCGTACGTGGGACAGGGGAAACTAGCGGCCCACAAGAGACCCAGTACTTC.

This chain links TRBV19 with TRBJ1-1; D may be TRBD1 (5 bases). CDR1 and CDR2 (germline): LNHDA, SQIVND (reference sequence). Between the trimmed V and J ends, which lost 6 bases and 3 bases, there was a span of 11 bases. This CDR3 has 13 amino acids. CDR3: CASSRVVDTEAFF. DNA of the CDR3: TGTGCCAGTAGCAGGGTGGTGGACACTGAAGCTTTCTTT.

The chain joins TRBV19 to TRBJ2-5, with D possibly being TRBD1 (6 bases). Trimming left V 10 bases short and J 4 bases short, with 16 bases between. The germline V gene has CDR1 LNHDA and CDR2 SQIVND (reference sequence). This CDR3 spans 13 amino acids. The CDR3 loop is CATNRRRGETQYF. The CDR3 DNA sequence: TGTGCCACCAATCGCCGCAGGGGAGAGACCCAGTACTTC. Based on the CDR3 plus reference TRBV19 and TRBJ2-5, the full variable domain is DGGITQSPKYLFRKEGQNVTLSCEQNLNHDAMYWYRQDPGQGLRLIYYSQIVNDFQKGDIAEGYSVSREKKESFPLTVTSAQKNPTAFYLCATNRRRGETQYFGPGTRLLVL.

This clone came up once. The J gene is TRBJ1-2, the V gene TRBV27; the match to TRBD1 covers 9 bases. V was pared by 3 bases and J by 6 bases, with 5 bases of the junction left unmatched. The V gene's germline CDR1 is MNHEY and CDR2 SMNVEV (reference sequence). The length of the CDR3 is 14 residues. The CDR3 reads CASSFSGTGHGYTF. CDR3 coding DNA: TGTGCCAGCAGTTTTTCCGGGACAGGGCATGGCTACACCTTC.

This rearrangement joins TRBV12-3 or TRBV12-4 to TRBJ1-1, with D possibly being TRBD1 (5 bases). The CDR3 is made up of 13 amino acids. V shed 2 bases and J shed 8 bases, with 12 bases lying between them. DNA for the CDR3: TGTGCCAGCAGTTTATTTCAGGGAGGAGAAGCTTTCTTT. Translation gives CASSLFQGGEAFF.